This entry features one T cell receptor (beta chain) sequence. Its antigen is still unknown. This entry is derived from a study of T cell responses to AZD1222 COVID-19 vaccine. Across the whole study: Recipients boosted at about 4 weeks or about 12 weeks are pooled. The study's findings and limits: Vaccination with two AZD1222 doses was followed by a rise in Spike-specific TCR breadth and depth. As reported, nearly half of all spike-specific TCRs target variant regions that are unmutated. Seropositivity was recorded at baseline in only 6 or 7 AZD1222 recipients.

Sequencing was performed with immunoSEQ multiplex PCR; in TCRdb, only in-frame clones are kept and a portion is missing. The repertoire includes 120,000 to 150,000 clones, 90% to 95% of them detected once, and under 2% sits in the top ten. Trimming took off 5 bases at V and 5 bases at J, with 17 bases between the two ends. Germline V gene sequence: CDR1 SGHRS, CDR2 YFSETQ. This CDR3 comprises 14 residues. V and J are TRBV5-1 and TRBJ2-7; no definite D call. Sequences were derived from peripheral blood, sampled on day 0 of AZD1222 vaccination. This clonotype was obtained from an adult in good health. CDR3 amino acids: CASRSWVEFNEQYF. The CDR3 DNA sequence: TGCGCCAGCAGGTCCTGGGTAGAATTCAACGAGCAGTACTTC.